This TCR beta chain was retrieved from a study of blood T cell repertoires in COVID-19. Overall study: Collection of acute and convalescent COVID-19 samples took place in the United States, Italy and Spain. T cells, B-cell-depleted T cells, or PBMCs provided the cDNA or gDNA that served as material.

How the authors handled the data: From reference gene primer amplification, estimates of nucleated cell counts were derived. Data came from immunoSEQ multiplex PCR; TCRdb stores just in-frame clones and leaves some out. V and J calls plus clone size are reproduced from that table; the DNA served to infer D and trimming. Of about 280,000 clones in the sample, around 90% are singletons; the top ten hold around 2%. The V end was cut by 1 base, the J end by 5 bases, with 14 bases between. Germline CDR1 reads LGHDT; CDR2 reads YNNKEL (reference sequence). The CDR3 extends over 15 amino acids. This receptor was obtained from a man aged 45-60 years with acute or convalescent COVID-19. Sequencing used peripheral blood. The chain employs TRBV3-1 (or the pseudogene TRBV3-2) and TRBJ1-2; tentative D call: TRBD1 (5 bases). The CDR3 bases are TGTGCCAGCAGCCAAGCCGGGGGTCGGGGATATGGCTACACCTTC. Translated: CASSQAGGRGYGYTF.